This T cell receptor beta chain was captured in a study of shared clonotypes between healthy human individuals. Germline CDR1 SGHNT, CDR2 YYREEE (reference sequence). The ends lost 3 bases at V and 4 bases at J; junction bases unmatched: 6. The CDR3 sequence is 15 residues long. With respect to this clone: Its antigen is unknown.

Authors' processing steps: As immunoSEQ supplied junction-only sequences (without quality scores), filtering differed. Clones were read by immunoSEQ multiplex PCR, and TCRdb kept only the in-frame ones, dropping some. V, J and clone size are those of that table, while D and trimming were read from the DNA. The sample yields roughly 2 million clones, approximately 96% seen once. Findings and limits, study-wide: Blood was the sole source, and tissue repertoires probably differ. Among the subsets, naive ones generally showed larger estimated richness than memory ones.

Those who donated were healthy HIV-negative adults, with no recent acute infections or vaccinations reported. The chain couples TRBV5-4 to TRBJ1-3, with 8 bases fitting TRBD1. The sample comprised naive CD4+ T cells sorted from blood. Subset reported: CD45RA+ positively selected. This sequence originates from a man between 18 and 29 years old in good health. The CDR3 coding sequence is TGTGCCAGCAGCTCCCGGACAGGGTTCGGAAACACCATATATTTT. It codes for CASSSRTGFGNTIYF.